This T cell receptor beta chain stems from a study of CD8 T cells in ankylosing spondylitis. Quantitative molecular-barcoded 5'-RACE generated the TCR beta libraries. MiXCR, run by TCRdb on the 5' RACE reads, gives a single entry per CDR3 protein. Of 350,000 to 450,000 distinct CDR3 sequences listed, roughly 26% are singletons. General observations from the study: Seven to nine highly homologous variants formed a TCR beta motif that appeared characteristic of ankylosing spondylitis blood. Reportedly, matched ankylosing spondylitis synovial fluid was significantly enriched for disease-linked clones. Earlier studies detected some motif variants in reactive arthritis synovial fluid and blood.

CDR1 and CDR2 (germline): SGHRS, YFSETQ. V was clipped by 0 bases and J by 8 bases, with 14 bases between them. The CDR3 loop spans 14 amino acids. This clonotype was observed a handful of times. Antigen unknown. The sequence was obtained from a male donor with ankylosing spondylitis. V usage is TRBV5-1 and J usage is TRBJ1-1; the D is unclear. The specimen sequenced was blood, either unsorted or a sorted T cell fraction (not recorded which). The CDR3 region has the DNA TGCGCCAGCAGCTTGGTCCCCGAATCGACCGAAGCTTTCTTT. Its protein is CASSLVPESTEAFF.